Listed below are T cell receptor beta chains from one sample, sequenced in a study of blood T cell repertoires in COVID-19. Sequencing used immunoSEQ multiplex PCR; TCRdb keeps in-frame clones, though not all of them. The repertoire holds 450,000 to 500,000 clones, 80% to 90% seen once, with 3% to 4% in the top ten. Sequencing input: peripheral blood. These receptors all come from a human donor in a cohort sampled during active COVID-19. Both conserved end residues are part of each CDR3. Each record gives: J gene, CDR3 length, V gene, D gene, clone size, CDR3 DNA, CDR3 protein. The D gene is left open where the match is weak. The size field is filled for only some rows; it gives once, few, many or a size class.

>TRBJ2-5|10|TRBV20-1|NA|once
TGCAGTGCTAGTTTTGGCTTCCAGTACTTC
CSASFGFQYF
>TRBJ2-5|16|TRBV18|NA|NA
TGTGCCAGCTCACCAACGTCCGCGGGACCGTTGGAGACCCAGTACTTC
CASSPTSAGPLETQYF
>TRBJ2-7|14|TRBV19|TRBD1|NA
TGTGCCAGTAGTATATATCGGGACAGTTACGAGCAGTACTTC
CASSIYRDSYEQYF
>TRBJ2-3|16|TRBV2|TRBD2|NA
TGTGCCAGCAGCCGAGGACTAGCGGGGACCACAGATACGCAGTATTTT
CASSRGLAGTTDTQYF
>TRBJ2-1|15|TRBV5-5|TRBD1|NA
TGTGCCAGCAGCTTGGTTGACAGGGTATTCAATGAGCAGTTCTTC
CASSLVDRVFNEQFF
>TRBJ2-1|14|TRBV6-1|NA|NA
TGTGCCAGCAGTGAAATCCAGGGGAACAATGAGCAGTTCTTC
CASSEIQGNNEQFF
>TRBJ2-2|16|TRBV7-9|NA|NA
TGTGCCAGCAGCCAAACAGAGCCCACGAACACCGGGGAGCTGTTTTTT
CASSQTEPTNTGELFF
>TRBJ2-2|16|TRBV5-1|NA|NA
TGCGCCAGCAGCTTAAACAGGGTTATGAACACCGGGGAGCTGTTTTTT
CASSLNRVMNTGELFF
>TRBJ2-7|18|TRBV21-1|NA|NA
TGTGCCAGCAGCCCGGGACTAGCGGGACCAAAGCGTCCCTACGAGCAGTACTTC
CASSPGLAGPKRPYEQYF
>TRBJ2-3|16|TRBV6-2/TRBV6-3|TRBD2|NA
TGTGCCAGCAGTTCCGGGGAGCGGGGAAACACAGATACGCAGTATTTT
CASSSGERGNTDTQYF